This note documents a single T cell receptor (beta chain) sequence. The CDR3 spans 13 residues. V lost 3 bases and J lost 8, with 10 bases in between. Germline V CDR1 and CDR2: MDHEN, SYDVKM. TCRdb passed the 5' RACE reads through MiXCR, listing each CDR3 protein once. The top ten clones hold under 2.5% of a sample with about 50,000 distinct CDR3 sequences, 28% of them seen once. The sample taken for sequencing was naive CD4+ T cells sorted from blood. Sample subset: naive CD4+ T cells, CD4+CD45RA+CD25-. V and J are TRBV28 and TRBJ1-4, with a weak D call TRBD1 (6 bases). This receptor was obtained from a female donor with breast cancer. As DNA, the CDR3 is TGTGCCAGCAGTTTCGGGGGCGGCGAAAAACTGTTTTTT. It specifies CASSFGGGEKLFF.